This T cell receptor beta chain comes out of a study of vaccination effects on CD4 cells after COVID-19. The germline V gene has CDR1 SGHNT and CDR2 YENEEA. This CDR3 region has 14 residues. V lost 0 bases, J lost 5 bases, and 7 bases lay in between. The protocol was immunoSEQ multiplex PCR, while the TCRdb copy is restricted to in-frame clones and leaves out a portion. This table holds about 70,000 clones, around 70% found once. ViraFEST assay sequencing came after antigen-specific CD4+ T cells were expanded with viral peptide pools. Scientists isolated CD4+ T cells after an approximately 10-day culture period ended. A positive SARS-CoV-2 PCR test fell between March and December 2020. An HIV-1 Nef peptide pool served as the negative control culture. The sample holds a few counts of this clone. The target antigen is unknown.

V gene TRBV11-3 combines with J gene TRBJ2-2, with TRBD2 as a possible D gene (5 bases). Sequenced here: CD4+ T cells from PBMCs cultured with HIV peptides, sampled before COVID-19 vaccination. Specified subset: HIV-1 Nef peptide pool negative control/reference culture. This TCR was sampled from a human donor who had a prior SARS-CoV-2 infection. The CDR3: CASSLEGGTGELFF. In DNA form, the CDR3 reads TGTGCCAGCAGCTTAGAGGGCGGGACCGGGGAGCTGTTTTTT.